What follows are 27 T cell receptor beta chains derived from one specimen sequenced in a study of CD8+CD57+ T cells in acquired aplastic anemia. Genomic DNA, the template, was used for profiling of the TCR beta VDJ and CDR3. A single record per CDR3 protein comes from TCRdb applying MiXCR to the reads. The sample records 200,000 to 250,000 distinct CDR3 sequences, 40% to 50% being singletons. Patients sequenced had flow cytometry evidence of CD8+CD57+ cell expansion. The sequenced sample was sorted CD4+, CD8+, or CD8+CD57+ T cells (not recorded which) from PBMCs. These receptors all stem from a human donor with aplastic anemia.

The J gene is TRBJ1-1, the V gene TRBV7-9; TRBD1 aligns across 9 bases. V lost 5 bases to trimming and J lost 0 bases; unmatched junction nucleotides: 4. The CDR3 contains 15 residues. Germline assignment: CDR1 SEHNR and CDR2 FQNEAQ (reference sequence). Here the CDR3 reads CASSPRDRVNTEAFF. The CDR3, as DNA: TGTGCCAGCAGCCCCCGGGACAGGGTGAACACTGAAGCTTTCTTT.

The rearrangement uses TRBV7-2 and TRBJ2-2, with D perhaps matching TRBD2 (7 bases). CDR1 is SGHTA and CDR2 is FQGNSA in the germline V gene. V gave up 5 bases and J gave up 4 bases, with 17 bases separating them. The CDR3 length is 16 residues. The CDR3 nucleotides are TGTGCCAGCAGCCAACAGGGAGGGGGAGTCACCGGGGAGCTGTTTTTT. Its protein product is CASSQQGGGVTGELFF. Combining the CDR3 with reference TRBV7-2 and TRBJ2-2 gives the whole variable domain GAGVSQSPSNKVTEKGKDVELRCDPISGHTALYWYRQSLGQGLEFLIYFQGNSAPDKSGLPSDRFSAERTGGSVSTLTIQRTQQEDSAVYLCASSQQGGGVTGELFFGEGSRLTVL.

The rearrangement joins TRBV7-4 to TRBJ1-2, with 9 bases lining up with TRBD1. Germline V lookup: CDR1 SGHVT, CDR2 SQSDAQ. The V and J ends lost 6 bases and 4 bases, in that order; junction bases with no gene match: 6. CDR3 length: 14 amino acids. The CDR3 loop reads CASRRTGESYGYTF. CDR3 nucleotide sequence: TGTGCCAGCAGGAGGACAGGGGAATCCTATGGCTACACCTTC. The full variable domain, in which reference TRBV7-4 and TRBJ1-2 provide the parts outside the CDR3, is GAGVSQSPRYKVAKRGRDVALRCDSISGHVTLYWYRQTLGQGSEVLTYSQSDAQRDKSGRPSGRFSAERPERSVSTLKIQRTEQGDSAVYLCASRRTGESYGYTFGSGTRLTVV.

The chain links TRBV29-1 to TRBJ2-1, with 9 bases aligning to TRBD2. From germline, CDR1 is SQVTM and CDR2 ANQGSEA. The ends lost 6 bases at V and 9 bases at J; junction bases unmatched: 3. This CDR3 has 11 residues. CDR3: CSVGLAREQFF. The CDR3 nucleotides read TGCAGCGTAGGACTAGCGCGTGAGCAGTTCTTC.

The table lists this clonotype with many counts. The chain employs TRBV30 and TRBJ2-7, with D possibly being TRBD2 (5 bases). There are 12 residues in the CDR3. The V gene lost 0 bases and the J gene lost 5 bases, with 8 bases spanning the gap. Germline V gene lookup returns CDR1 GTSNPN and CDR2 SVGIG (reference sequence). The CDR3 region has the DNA TGTGCCTGGAGTGTAATGGGAGACGAGCAGTACTTC. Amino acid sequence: CAWSVMGDEQYF.

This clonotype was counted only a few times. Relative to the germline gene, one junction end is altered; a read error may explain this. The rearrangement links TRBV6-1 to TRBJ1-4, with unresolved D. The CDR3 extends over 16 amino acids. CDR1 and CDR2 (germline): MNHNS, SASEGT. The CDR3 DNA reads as TGTGCCAGCAGTGAACTCTCAGTCCGATTTAGTGAAAAACTGGTTTTT. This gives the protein CASSELSVRFSEKLVF.

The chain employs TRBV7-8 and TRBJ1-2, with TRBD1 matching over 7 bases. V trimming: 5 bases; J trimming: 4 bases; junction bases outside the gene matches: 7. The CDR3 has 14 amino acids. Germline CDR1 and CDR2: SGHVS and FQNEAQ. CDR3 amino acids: CASSRQGSIYGYTF. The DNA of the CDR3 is TGTGCCAGCAGCCGACAGGGTAGCATCTATGGCTACACCTTC. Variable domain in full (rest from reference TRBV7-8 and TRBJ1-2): GAGVSQSPRYKVAKRGQDVALRCDPISGHVSLFWYQQALGQGPEFLTYFQNEAQLDKSGLPSDRFFAERPEGSVSTLKIQRTQQEDSAVYLCASSRQGSIYGYTFGSGTRLTVV.

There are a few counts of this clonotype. The CDR3 sequence: CASSPRQDILTDTQYF. CDR3 in DNA: TGTGCCAGCTCGCCGAGACAGGACATCCTTACAGATACGCAGTATTTT. The chain carries TRBV18 and TRBJ2-3; possibly TRBD1 for D (6 bases). CDR3 length: 16 residues. Trimming took 6 bases from V and 3 from J, leaving 19 bases between them. CDR1 and CDR2 from the germline V gene are KGHSH and LQKENI.

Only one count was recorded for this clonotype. The CDR3 is CAISEGQHQETQYF. CDR3 in DNA: TGTGCCATCAGTGAGGGACAGCACCAAGAGACCCAGTACTTC. The chain carries TRBV10-3 and TRBJ2-5, with TRBD1 as a possible D gene (6 bases). Germline loops: CDR1 ENHRY, CDR2 SYGVKD. The CDR3 is 14 amino acids. V dropped 2 bases and J dropped 0 bases, with 7 bases sitting between them.

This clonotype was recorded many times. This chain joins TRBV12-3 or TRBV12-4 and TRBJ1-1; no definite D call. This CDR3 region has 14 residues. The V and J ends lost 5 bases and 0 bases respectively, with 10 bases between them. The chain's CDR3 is CASSPVIMNTEAFF. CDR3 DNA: TGTGCCAGCAGTCCCGTAATCATGAACACTGAAGCTTTCTTT.

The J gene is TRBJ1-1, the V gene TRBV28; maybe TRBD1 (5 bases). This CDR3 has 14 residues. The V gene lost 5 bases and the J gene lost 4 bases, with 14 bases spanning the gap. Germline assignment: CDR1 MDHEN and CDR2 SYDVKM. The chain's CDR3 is CASSPIGGGTEAFF. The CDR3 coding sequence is TGTGCCAGCAGTCCTATCGGGGGGGGCACTGAAGCTTTCTTT. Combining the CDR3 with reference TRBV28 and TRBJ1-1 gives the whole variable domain DVKVTQSSRYLVKRTGEKVFLECVQDMDHENMFWYRQDPGLGLRLIYFSYDVKMKEKGDIPEGYSVSREKKERFSLILESASTNQTSMYLCASSPIGGGTEAFFGQGTRLTVV.

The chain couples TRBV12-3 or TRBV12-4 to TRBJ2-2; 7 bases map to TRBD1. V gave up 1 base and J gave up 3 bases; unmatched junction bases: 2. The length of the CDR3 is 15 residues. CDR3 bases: TGTGCCAGCAGTTTAGGGGACAGCTACACCGGGGAGCTGTTTTTT. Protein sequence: CASSLGDSYTGELFF.

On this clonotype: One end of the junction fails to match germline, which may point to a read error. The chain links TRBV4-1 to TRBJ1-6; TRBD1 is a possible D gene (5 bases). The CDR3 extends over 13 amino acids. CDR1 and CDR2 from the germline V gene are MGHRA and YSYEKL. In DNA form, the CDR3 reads TGCGCCAGCAGCCAAAGGGGTAATTCACCCCTTCACTTT. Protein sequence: CASSQRGNSPLHF.

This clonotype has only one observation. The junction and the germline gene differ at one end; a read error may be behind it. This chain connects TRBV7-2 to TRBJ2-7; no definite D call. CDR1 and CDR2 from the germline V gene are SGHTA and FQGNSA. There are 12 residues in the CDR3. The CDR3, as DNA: TGTGCCAGCGGCTTAGATGGCTACGAGCAGTACTTC. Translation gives CASGLDGYEQYF.

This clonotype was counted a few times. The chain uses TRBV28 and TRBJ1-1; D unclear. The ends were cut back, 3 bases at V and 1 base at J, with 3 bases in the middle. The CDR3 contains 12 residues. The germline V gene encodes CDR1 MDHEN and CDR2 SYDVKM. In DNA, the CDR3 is TGTGCCAGCAGTTTTCCGAACACTGAAGCTTTCTTT. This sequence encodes CASSFPNTEAFF.

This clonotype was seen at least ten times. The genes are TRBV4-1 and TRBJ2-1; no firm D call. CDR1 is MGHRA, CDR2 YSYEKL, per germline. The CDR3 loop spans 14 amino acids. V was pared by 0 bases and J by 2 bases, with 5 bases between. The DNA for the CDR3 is TGCGCCAGCAGCCAAGATACGACCTACAATGAGCAGTTCTTC. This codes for CASSQDTTYNEQFF.

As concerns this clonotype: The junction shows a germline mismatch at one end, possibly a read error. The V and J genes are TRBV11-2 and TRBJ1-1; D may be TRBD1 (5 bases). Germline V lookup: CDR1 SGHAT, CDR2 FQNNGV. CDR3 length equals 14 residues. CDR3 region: CASSRPGMGTEAFF. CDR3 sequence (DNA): TGTGCCAGCAGCAGACCAGGTATGGGGACTGAAGCCTTCTTT.

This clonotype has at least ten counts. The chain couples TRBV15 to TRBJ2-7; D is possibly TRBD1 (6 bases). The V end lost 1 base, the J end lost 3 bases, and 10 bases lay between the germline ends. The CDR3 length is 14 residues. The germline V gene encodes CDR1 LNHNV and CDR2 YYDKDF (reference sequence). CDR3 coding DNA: TGTGCCACCAGCAGAGCGACAGGTGTCTACGAGCAGTACTTC. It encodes CATSRATGVYEQYF.

CDR3 in amino acids: CSARDLSGQGGSPLHF. CDR3 nucleotide sequence: TGCAGTGCTAGAGATCTCTCGGGACAGGGTGGATCACCCCTCCACTTT. The gene calls are TRBV20-1 and TRBJ1-6; 9 bases are shared with TRBD1. The CDR3 loop spans 16 amino acids. V shed 0 bases and J 10 bases; nucleotides not matched to a gene: 10. Germline CDR1 reads DFQATT; CDR2 reads SNEGSKA (reference sequence).

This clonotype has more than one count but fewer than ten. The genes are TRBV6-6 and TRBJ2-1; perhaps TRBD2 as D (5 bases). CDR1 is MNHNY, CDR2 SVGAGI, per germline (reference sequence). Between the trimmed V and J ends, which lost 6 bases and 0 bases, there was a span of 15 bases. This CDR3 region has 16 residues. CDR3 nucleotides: TGTGCCAGCAGCTCCACCCGGGGAAGCTCCTACAATGAGCAGTTCTTC. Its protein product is CASSSTRGSSYNEQFF.

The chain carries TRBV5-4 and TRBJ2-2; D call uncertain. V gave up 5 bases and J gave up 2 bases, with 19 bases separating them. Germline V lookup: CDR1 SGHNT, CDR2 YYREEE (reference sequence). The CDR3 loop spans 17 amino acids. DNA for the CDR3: TGTGCCAGCAGGCCAAGCACGGGTCGACCTAACACCGGGGAGCTGTTTTTT. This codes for CASRPSTGRPNTGELFF. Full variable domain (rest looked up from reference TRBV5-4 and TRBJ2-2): ETGVTQSPTHLIKTRGQQVTLRCSSQSGHNTVSWYQQALGQGPQFIFQYYREEENGRGNFPPRFSGLQFPNYSSELNVNALELDDSALYLCASRPSTGRPNTGELFFGEGSRLTVL.

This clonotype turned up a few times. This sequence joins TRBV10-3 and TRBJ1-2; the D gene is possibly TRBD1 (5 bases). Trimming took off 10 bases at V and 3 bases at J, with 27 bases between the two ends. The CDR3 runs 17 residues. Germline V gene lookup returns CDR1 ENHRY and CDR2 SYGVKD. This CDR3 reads CASRMPGLSENHYGYTF. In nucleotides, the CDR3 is TGTGCCAGCAGGATGCCGGGACTCTCGGAGAATCACTATGGCTACACCTTC.

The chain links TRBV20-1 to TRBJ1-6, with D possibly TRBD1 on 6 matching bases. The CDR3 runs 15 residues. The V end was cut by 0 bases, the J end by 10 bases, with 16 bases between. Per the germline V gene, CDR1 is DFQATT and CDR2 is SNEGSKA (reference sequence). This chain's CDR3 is CSAREGNRENSPLHF. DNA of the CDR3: TGCAGTGCTAGAGAGGGGAACAGGGAAAACTCACCCCTCCACTTT.

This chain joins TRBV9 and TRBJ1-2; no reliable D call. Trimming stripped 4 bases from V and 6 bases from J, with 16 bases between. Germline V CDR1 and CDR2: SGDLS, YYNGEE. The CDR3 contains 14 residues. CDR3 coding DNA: TGTGCCAGCAGCCAAGAAGGGAACTGGGATGGCTACACCTTC. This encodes CASSQEGNWDGYTF.

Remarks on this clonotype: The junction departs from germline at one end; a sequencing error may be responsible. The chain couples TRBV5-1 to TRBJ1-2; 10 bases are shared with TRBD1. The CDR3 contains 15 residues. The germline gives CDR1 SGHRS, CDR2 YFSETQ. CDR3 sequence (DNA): TGTGCCAGCAGTTACCCGGGACAGGGGTCGGTTGGCTACACCTTC. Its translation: CASSYPGQGSVGYTF.

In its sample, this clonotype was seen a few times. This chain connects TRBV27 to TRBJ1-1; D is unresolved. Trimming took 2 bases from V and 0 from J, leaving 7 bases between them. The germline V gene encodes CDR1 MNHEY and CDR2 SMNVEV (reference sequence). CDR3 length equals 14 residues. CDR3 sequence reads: CASSLKLLNTEAFF. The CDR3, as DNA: TGTGCCAGCAGTTTAAAACTCTTGAACACTGAAGCTTTCTTT.

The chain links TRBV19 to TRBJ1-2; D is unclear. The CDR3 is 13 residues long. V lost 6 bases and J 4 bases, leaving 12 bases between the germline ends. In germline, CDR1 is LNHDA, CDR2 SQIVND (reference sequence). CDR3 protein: CASSPQLSYGYTF. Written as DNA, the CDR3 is TGTGCCAGTAGCCCCCAGCTGAGCTATGGCTACACCTTC.